Listed below are T cell receptor beta chains from one sample, sequenced in a study of circulating CD8 cells and anti-PD-1 response in melanoma. TCRdb passed the reads through MiXCR, listing each CDR3 protein once. The specimen's table records around ten distinct CDR3 sequences. Sequenced here: CD8+ T cells from PBMCs, sampled at baseline or after one month of anti-PD-1 therapy (not recorded which). The receptor source for this set is a human donor with melanoma. Both conserved end residues are part of each CDR3. The D gene is left open where the match is weak. Sizes are listed as once, few, many or a size class.

j_call clone_size v_call d_call cdr3_nt cdr3_aa
TRBJ2-1 hyperexpanded TRBV24-1 TRBD1 TGTGCCACCAGTGAATCCGGGACAGGGGTCAATGAGCAGTTCTTC CATSESGTGVNEQFF
TRBJ2-2 hyperexpanded TRBV7-2 TRBD1 TGTGCCAGCAGCTTAAGAGGGGGCTTTACCGGGGAGCTGTTTTTT CASSLRGGFTGELFF
TRBJ2-4 hyperexpanded TRBV19 - TGTGCCAGTCCAGGGGAAAACATTCAGTACTTC CASPGENIQYF